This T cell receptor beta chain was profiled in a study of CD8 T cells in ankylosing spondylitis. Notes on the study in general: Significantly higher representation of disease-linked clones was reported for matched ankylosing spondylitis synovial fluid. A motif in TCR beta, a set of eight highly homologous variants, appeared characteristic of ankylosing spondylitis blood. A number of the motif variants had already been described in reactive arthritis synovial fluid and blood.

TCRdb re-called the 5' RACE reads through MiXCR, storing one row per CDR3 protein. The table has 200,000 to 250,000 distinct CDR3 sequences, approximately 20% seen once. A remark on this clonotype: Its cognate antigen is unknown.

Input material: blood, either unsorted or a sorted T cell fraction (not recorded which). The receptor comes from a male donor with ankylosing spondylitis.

CDR3 loop: CASSYSPQGISGGYTF. As DNA, the CDR3 is TGCGCCAGCAGCTATTCCCCTCAGGGGATATCGGGTGGCTACACCTTC. This chain links TRBV4-3 with TRBJ1-2; maybe TRBD1 (6 bases). Trimming took 5 bases from V and 7 from J, leaving 23 bases between them. The CDR3 loop spans 16 amino acids. Germline loops: CDR1 LGHNA, CDR2 YSLEER.